There are a few counts of the clone carrying this T cell receptor beta chain. Its specificity is not known. CDR1 is SGHRS, CDR2 YFSETQ, per germline. The V end was cut by 4 bases, the J end by 4 bases, with 14 bases between. The CDR3 has 15 residues. A single record per CDR3 protein comes from TCRdb applying MiXCR to the 5' RACE reads. The data hold fewer than 700,000 distinct CDR3 sequences, with less than 25% observed a single time. The sample originates from a study of T-cell memory formation after mild COVID-19. At the level of the study: For the most part, TCR clusters were specific to one donor.

General study findings and limits: CD4+ bias marked clones expanding day 15 to 37, unlike balanced contracting clones. Contracting CD4+ clones lay largely in CM and EM, with CD8+ ones residing in EMRA.

The sample was PBMCs or a T cell subset sorted from them (not recorded which). J is TRBJ2-2 and V is TRBV5-1, with D perhaps TRBD1 (6 bases). The TCR sequence derives from an adult woman who had mild COVID-19 (a few samples of this study predate the infection). Cell type and time point are not known. CDR3 DNA: TGCGCCAGCAGCCTGGGGGCCAAAGGCACCGGGGAGCTGTTTTTT. Its translation: CASSLGAKGTGELFF.